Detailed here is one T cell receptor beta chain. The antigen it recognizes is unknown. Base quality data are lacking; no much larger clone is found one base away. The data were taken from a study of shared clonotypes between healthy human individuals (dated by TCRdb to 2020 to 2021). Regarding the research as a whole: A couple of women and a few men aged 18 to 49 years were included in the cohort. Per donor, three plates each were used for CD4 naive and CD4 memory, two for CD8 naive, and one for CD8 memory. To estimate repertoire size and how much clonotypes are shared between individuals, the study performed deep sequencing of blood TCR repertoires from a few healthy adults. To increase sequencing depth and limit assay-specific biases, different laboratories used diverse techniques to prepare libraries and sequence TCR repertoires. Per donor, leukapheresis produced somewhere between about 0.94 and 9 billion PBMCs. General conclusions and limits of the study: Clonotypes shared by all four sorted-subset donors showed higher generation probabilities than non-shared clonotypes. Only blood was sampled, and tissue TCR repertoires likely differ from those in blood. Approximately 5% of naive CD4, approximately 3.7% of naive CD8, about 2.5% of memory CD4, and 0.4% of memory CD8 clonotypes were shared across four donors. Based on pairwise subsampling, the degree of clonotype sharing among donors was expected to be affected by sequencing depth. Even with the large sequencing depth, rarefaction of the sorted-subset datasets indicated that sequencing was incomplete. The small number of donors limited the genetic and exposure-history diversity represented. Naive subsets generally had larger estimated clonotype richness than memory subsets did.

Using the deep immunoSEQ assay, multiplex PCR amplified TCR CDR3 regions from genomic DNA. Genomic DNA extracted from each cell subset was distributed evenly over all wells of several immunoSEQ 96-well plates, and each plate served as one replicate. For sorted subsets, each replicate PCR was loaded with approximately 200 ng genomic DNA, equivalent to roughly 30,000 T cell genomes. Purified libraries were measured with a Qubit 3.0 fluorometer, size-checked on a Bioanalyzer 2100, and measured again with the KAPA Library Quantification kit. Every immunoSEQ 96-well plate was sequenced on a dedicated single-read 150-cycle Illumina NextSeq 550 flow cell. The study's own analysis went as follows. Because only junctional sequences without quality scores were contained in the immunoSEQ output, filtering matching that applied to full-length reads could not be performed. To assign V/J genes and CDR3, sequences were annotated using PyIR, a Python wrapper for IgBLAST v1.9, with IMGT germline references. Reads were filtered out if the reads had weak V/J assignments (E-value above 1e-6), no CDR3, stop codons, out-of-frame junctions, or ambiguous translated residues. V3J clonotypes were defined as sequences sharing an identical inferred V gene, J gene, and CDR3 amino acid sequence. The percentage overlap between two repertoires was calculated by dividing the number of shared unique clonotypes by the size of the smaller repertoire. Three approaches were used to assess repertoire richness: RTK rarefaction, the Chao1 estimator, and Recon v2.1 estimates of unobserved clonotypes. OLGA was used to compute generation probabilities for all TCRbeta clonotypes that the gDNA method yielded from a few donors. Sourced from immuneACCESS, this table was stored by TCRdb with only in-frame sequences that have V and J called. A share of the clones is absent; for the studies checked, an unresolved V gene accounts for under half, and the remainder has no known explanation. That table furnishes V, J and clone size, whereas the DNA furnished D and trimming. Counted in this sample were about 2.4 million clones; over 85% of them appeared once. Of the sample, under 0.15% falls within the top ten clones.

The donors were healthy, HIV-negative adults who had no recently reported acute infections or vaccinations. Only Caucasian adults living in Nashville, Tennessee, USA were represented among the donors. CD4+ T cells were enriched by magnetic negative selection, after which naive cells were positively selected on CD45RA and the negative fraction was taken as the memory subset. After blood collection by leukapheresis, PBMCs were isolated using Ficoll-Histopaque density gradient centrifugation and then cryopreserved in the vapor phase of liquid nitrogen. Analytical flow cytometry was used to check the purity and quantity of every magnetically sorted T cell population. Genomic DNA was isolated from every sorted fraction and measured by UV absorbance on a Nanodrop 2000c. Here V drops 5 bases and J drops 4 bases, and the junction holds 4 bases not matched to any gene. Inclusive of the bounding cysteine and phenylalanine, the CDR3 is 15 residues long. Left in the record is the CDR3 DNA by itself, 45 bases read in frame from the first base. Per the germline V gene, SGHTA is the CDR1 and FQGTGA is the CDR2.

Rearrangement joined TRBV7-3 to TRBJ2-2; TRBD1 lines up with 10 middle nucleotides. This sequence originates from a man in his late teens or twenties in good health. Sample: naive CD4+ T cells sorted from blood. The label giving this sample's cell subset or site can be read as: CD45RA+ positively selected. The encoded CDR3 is CASSPRTGGTGELFF. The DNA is TGTGCCAGCAGCCCGAGGACAGGGGGCACCGGGGAGCTGTTTTTT.